This TCR beta chain was sequenced in a study of blood T cell repertoires in COVID-19. Across the study: Researchers got acute and convalescent COVID-19 samples from the United States, Italy and Spain.

Per the authors' pipeline: How many nucleated cells were present was estimated from reference gene primer amplification. Using immunoSEQ multiplex PCR, the repertoire was profiled, and TCRdb retains in-frame clones only, with some absent. V and J calls and clone size are as listed in that table; D and trimming were resolved from the DNA. This sample carries approximately 200,000 clones, 75% to 90% of them seen once, and the ten largest clones take 4.5% to 5.5%. The germline V and J ends were trimmed by 4 bases and 2 bases, with 12 bases remaining between them. The germline gives CDR1 LNHDA, CDR2 SQIVND (reference sequence). CDR3 length: 14 residues. There are a few counts of this clone.

The chain couples TRBV19 to TRBJ2-7, with D perhaps matching TRBD2 (6 bases). Sequencing input: peripheral blood. The clonotype originates from a human donor in a cohort sampled during active COVID-19. CDR3 bases: TGTGCCAGTAGTAGCCGACTAGGAACCTACGAGCAGTACTTC. It specifies CASSSRLGTYEQYF.